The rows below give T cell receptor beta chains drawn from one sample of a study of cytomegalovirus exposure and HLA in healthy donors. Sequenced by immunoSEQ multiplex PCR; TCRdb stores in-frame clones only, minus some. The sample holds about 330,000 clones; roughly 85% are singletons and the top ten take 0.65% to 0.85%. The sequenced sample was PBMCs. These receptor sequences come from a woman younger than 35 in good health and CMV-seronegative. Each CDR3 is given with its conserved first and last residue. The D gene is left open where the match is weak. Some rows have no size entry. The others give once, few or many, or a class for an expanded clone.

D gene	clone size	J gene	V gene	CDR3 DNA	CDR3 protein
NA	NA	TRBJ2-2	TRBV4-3	TGCGCCAGCAGCCCCCACGGGAGTGCGAACACCGGGGAGCTGTTTTTT	CASSPHGSANTGELFF
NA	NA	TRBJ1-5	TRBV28	TGTGCCAGCAGTTTGAGGAGGGGCAATCAGCCCCAGCATTTT	CASSLRRGNQPQHF
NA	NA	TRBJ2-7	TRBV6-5	TGTGCCAGCAGGTCAGGGAACGAGCAGTACTTC	CASRSGNEQYF
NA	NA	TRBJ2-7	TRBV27	TGTGCCAGCAGTTTAACAGGGTCCTACGAGCAGTACTTC	CASSLTGSYEQYF
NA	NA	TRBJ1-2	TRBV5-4	TGTGCCAGCAGCTCGCGGGAGGGACCTAACTATGGCTACACCTTC	CASSSREGPNYGYTF
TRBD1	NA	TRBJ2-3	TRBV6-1	TGTGCCAGCAGTGCGACAGGGGGTAGGGATACGCAGTATTTT	CASSATGGRDTQYF
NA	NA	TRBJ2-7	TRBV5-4	TGTGCCAGCAGCTCGGACAGCTCCTACGAGCAGTACTTC	CASSSDSSYEQYF
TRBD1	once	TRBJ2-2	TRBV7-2	TGTGCCAGCAGCCAACGGGACAGGGCGAACACCGGGGAGCTGTTTTTT	CASSQRDRANTGELFF
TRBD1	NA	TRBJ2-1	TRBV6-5	TGTGCCAGCAGTTTCCCGGGACAGGGGGTGAATGAGCAGTTCTTC	CASSFPGQGVNEQFF
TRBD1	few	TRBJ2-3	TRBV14	TGTGCCAGCAGCCAAGGACTGACCAGGACAGGGGGCACAGATACGCAGTATTTT	CASSQGLTRTGGTDTQYF
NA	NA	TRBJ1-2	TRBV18	TGTGCCAGCTCACACAGGGACGGGGATGGCTACACCTTC	CASSHRDGDGYTF
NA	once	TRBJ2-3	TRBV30	TGTGCCTGGACGAACTCCCACACAGATACGCAGTATTTT	CAWTNSHTDTQYF
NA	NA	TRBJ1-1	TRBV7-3	TGTGCCAGCAGCACCCAACAGGGACCCACTGAAGCTTTCTTT	CASSTQQGPTEAFF
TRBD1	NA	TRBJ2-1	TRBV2	TGTGCCAGCCGGGACAGGAGCTACAATGAGCAGTTCTTC	CASRDRSYNEQFF
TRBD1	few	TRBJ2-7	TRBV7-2	TGTGCCAGCAGCTCAGGACAGGGAGGAGAGCAGTACTTC	CASSSGQGGEQYF
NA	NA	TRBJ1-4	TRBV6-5	TGTGCCAGCAGTTACCCAGGGGATGAAAAACTGTTTTTT	CASSYPGDEKLFF
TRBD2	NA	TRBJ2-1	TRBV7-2	TGTGCCAGCAGCTTGGGGGCTAGCGGGATTGGGGAGCAGTTCTTC	CASSLGASGIGEQFF
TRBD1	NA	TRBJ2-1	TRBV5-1	TGCGCCAGCAGCTTCCTCGACAGGGCGTACAATGAGCAGTTCTTC	CASSFLDRAYNEQFF
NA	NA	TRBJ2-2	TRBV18	TGTGCCAGCTCACAGAGCCTAGCGAACACCGGGGAGCTGTTTTTT	CASSQSLANTGELFF
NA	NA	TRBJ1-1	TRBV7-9	TGTGCCAGCAGCCCCCAGGGCGACATGAACACTGAAGCTTTCTTT	CASSPQGDMNTEAFF
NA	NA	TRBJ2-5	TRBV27	TGTGCCAGCAGTTCCGGGACTCCGGGCCAAGAGACCCAGTACTTC	CASSSGTPGQETQYF
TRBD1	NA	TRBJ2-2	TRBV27	TGTGCCAGCAGTCAGCGACAGGGGGCGTACGGGGAGCTGTTTTTT	CASSQRQGAYGELFF
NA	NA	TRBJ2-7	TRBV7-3	TGTGCCAGCAGCCCAACAGGGGGGGACTCCTACGAGCAGTACTTC	CASSPTGGDSYEQYF
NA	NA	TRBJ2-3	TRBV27	TGTGCCAGCGGTCGGGACTTAGGGTCTGGTACGCAGTATTTT	CASGRDLGSGTQYF
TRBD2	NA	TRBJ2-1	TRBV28	TGTGCCATGGGACTAGCGGGCCTTGCGGGCCCTTTGCAGTTCTTC	CAMGLAGLAGPLQFF
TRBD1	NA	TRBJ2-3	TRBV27	TGTGCCAGCAGTCCAGGACAGGGTCGCACAGATACGCAGTATTTT	CASSPGQGRTDTQYF
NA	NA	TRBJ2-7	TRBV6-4	TGTGCCAGCAGTGACGTGAAAGGGGCCCACTCCTACGAGCAGTACTTC	CASSDVKGAHSYEQYF
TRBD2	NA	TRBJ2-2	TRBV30	TGTGCCTGGAGTCCCTCGCGGACTAGCCGCGCCGGGGAGCTGTTTTTT	CAWSPSRTSRAGELFF
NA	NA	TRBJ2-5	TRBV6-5	TGTGCCAGCAGCTCGGGAAGCCCGGGTGCCCAGTACTTC	CASSSGSPGAQYF
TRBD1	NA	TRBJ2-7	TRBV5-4	TGTGCCAGCAGCCGGGACAGGGGGCCCACCTACGAGCAGTACTTC	CASSRDRGPTYEQYF
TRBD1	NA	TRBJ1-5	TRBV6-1	TGTGCCAGCAGGACAGGGCGCCAGCCCCAGCATTTT	CASRTGRQPQHF
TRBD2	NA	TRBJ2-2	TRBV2	TGTGCCAGCACAGGACTAGCCCTATTAAACACCGGGGAGCTGTTTTTT	CASTGLALLNTGELFF
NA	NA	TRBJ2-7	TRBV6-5	TGTGCCAGCAGTTTGGTAGGGGAAAGCTACGAGCAGTACTTC	CASSLVGESYEQYF
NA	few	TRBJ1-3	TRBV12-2	TGTGCAAGTCGTCGCCAGAAACAGGGTTCGGGAAACACCATATATTTT	CASRRQKQGSGNTIYF
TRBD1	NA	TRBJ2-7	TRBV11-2	TGTGCCAGCAGGTTAGACCCCGGGACAGACTACGAGCAGTACTTC	CASRLDPGTDYEQYF
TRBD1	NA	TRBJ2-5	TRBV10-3	TGTGCCATCAGTGAACAGGGGGCATTGCAAGAGACCCAGTACTTC	CAISEQGALQETQYF
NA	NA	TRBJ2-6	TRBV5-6	TGTGCCAGCAGCTTGGCAGGAAGCTCTGGGGCCAACGTCCTGACTTTC	CASSLAGSSGANVLTF
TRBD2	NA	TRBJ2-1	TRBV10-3	TGTGCCATCAGTGAGTCGCCGGAGCTTCTAGCGGGAGGGTACAATGAGCAGTTCTTC	CAISESPELLAGGYNEQFF
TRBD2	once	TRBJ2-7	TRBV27	TGTGCCAGCAGCAAACTCGGGGGGGGTTCAGGCGAGCAGTACTTC	CASSKLGGGSGEQYF
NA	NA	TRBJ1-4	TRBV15	TGTGCCACCAGCAGAGATCCCACAGCAACTAATGAAAAACTGTTTTTT	CATSRDPTATNEKLFF
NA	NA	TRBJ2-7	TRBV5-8	TGTGCCAGCAGCCCAAAACTTACCTACGAGCAGTACTTC	CASSPKLTYEQYF
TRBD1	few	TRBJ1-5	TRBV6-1	TGTGCCAGCAGTGAACTAAGGGGGCGGAATCAGCCCCAGCATTTT	CASSELRGRNQPQHF
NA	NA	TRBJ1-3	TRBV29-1	TGCAGCGCCAAGGTTTCGGAGTCTGGAAACACCATATATTTT	CSAKVSESGNTIYF
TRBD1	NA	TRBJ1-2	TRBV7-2	TGTGCCAGCAGCTTATCAGGGACAGGGGATGACTATGGCTACACCTTC	CASSLSGTGDDYGYTF